A single sample gave rise to the 24 T cell receptor beta chains below, sequenced in a study of regulatory T cells in long-lasting Graves disease (dated by TCRdb to 2020 to 2022). The time point label corresponds to: newly diagnosed GD, antithyroid drugs for less than 3 months. RNA was extracted from PBMCs in TRIzol for both TCR sequencing and RNA sequencing. Library preparation used multiplex PCR. Sequencing used an Illumina HiSeq 4000. CDR3 regions were amplified by Arm-PCR with iRepertoire HTBI primers to construct TCR beta libraries. TCRdb took the public reads, trimmed them with fastp at Q25, ran MiXCR for clone calling and kept in-frame beta chains. Each entry is one CDR3 protein sequence, shown with its most common DNA and genes. The sample data list over 450,000 distinct CDR3 sequences, and around 12% of these were observed just once. The ten most abundant clones make up around 9.3% of the sample.

This sample was shared with a second study, whose subject was T cells in Graves' hyperthyroidism and ophthalmopathy.

The sample consisted of peripheral blood mononuclear cells (PBMCs), taken at new diagnosis, from a patient treated with antithyroid drugs. These receptors all come from a woman between 25 and 40 years old with Graves disease. Donor details come from another sample of the same person, matched by shared clones.

At least ten counts were recorded for this clonotype. V gene TRBV6-1 combines with J gene TRBJ1-4, with D possibly matching TRBD1 (6 bases). The CDR3 has 15 residues. Trimming took off 8 bases at V and 0 bases at J, with 13 bases between the two ends. Per germline, CDR1 MNHNS and CDR2 SASEGT. The CDR3 bases are TGTGCCAGCCAGGGGCTGTCAGCAACTAATGAAAAACTGTTTTTT. The encoded protein is CASQGLSATNEKLFF.

This rearrangement joins TRBV29-1 to TRBJ2-5, with TRBD2 matching over 11 bases. In germline, CDR1 is SQVTM, CDR2 ANQGSEA. The V and J ends lost 3 bases and 4 bases, in that order; junction bases with no gene match: 4. This CDR3 spans 14 amino acids. This CDR3 reads CSVDSGRASETQYF. In DNA, the CDR3 is TGCAGCGTTGATAGCGGGAGGGCCTCAGAGACCCAGTACTTC.

This clonotype was picked up many times. This chain joins TRBV2 and TRBJ1-3; 11 bases are shared with TRBD1. V gave up 6 bases and J gave up 4 bases; unmatched junction bases: 5. CDR1 SNHLY and CDR2 FYNNEI come from the germline V gene. This CDR3 contains 15 residues. The CDR3 nucleotides read TGTGCCAGCAGGGACAGGGGGCTAGCAGGAAACACCATATATTTT. This gives the protein CASRDRGLAGNTIYF. Drawing the rest from reference TRBV2 and TRBJ1-3, the complete variable domain is EPEVTQTPSHQVTQMGQEVILRCVPISNHLYFYWYRQILGQKVEFLVSFYNNEISEKSEIFDDQFSVERPDGSNFTLKIRSTKLEDSAMYFCASRDRGLAGNTIYFGEGSWLTVV.

This clonotype was recorded many times. J is TRBJ2-7 and V is TRBV12-3 or TRBV12-4; 7 positions agree with TRBD1. This CDR3 region has 15 residues. V trimming: 1 base; J trimming: 9 bases; junction bases outside the gene matches: 12. CDR3 sequence (DNA): TGTGCCAGCAGTTTAGGGGGACAGAGGTTTATAGGGCAGTACTTC. Protein product: CASSLGGQRFIGQYF.

This clonotype came up many times. The V gene is TRBV20-1, the J gene TRBJ2-7, with 7 bases matching TRBD2. After removal of 3 bases from V and 2 bases from J, the junction contained 7 bases not matched to a gene. CDR3 size: 14 residues. Germline V gives CDR1 DFQATT, CDR2 SNEGSKA (reference sequence). The CDR3, as DNA: TGCAGTGCTAGCCCCACTAGCGCAGCCTACGAGCAGTACTTC. Protein: CSASPTSAAYEQYF.

This clonotype has a count of ten or more. This sequence joins TRBV24-1 and TRBJ1-2, with D perhaps matching TRBD1 (5 bases). Per germline, CDR1 KGHDR and CDR2 SFDVKD. CDR3 length equals 15 residues. Trimming removed 5 bases from V and 8 bases from J, with 20 bases in between. The CDR3 protein is CATSVGETALYGYTF. As DNA, the CDR3 is TGTGCCACCAGTGTAGGGGAAACAGCCCTATACGGCTACACCTTC.

This clonotype was seen many times. A read error may produce the germline difference seen at one junction end. V is TRBV5-1 and J is TRBJ1-1; D remains unclear. This CDR3 spans 12 amino acids. Germline CDR1 is SGHRS and CDR2 is YFSETQ. CDR3 amino acids: CAGSLDRQTAFF. CDR3 nucleotides: TGCGCCGGCAGCTTGGATCGGCAGACGGCTTTCTTT. The full variable domain, its missing parts supplied by reference TRBV5-1 and TRBJ1-1, is KAGVTQTPRYLIKTRGQQVTLSCSPISGHRSVSWYQQTPGQGLQFLFEYFSETQRNKGNFPGRFSGRQFSNSRSEMNVSTLELGDSALYLCAGSLDRQTAFFGQGTRLTVV.

The V gene is TRBV9, the J gene TRBJ1-3; D might be TRBD1 (5 bases). The CDR3 has 16 amino acids. Germline CDR1 is SGDLS and CDR2 is YYNGEE. Deletions cut 4 bases from V and 3 bases from J, with 17 bases between. The CDR3: CASSPTGPTRGNTIYF. The CDR3 nucleotides read TGTGCCAGCAGCCCAACGGGGCCCACGCGTGGAAACACCATATATTTT.

The sample holds many counts of this clonotype. V is TRBV10-3 and J is TRBJ2-1; D remains unclear. Germline CDR1 is ENHRY and CDR2 is SYGVKD. There are 15 residues in the CDR3. Trimming removed 0 bases at V and 2 bases at J, with 8 bases between. The CDR3 region is CAISESRATYNEQFF. DNA for the CDR3: TGTGCCATCAGTGAGTCCCGGGCGACCTACAATGAGCAGTTCTTC.

This clonotype was recorded many times. This sequence joins TRBV29-1 and TRBJ1-4, with 8 bases that match TRBD1. Unmatched junction bases numbered 6, after V lost 4 bases and J lost 8 bases. This CDR3 comprises 13 residues. Germline V gives CDR1 SQVTM, CDR2 ANQGSEA. DNA of the CDR3: TGCAGCGTTGCCAGGGGGCTCGGGGAAAAACTGTTTTTT. It encodes CSVARGLGEKLFF.

In its sample, this clonotype was seen a few times. V gene TRBV19 combines with J gene TRBJ2-2, with 9 bases matching TRBD1. V shed 3 bases and J 7 bases; nucleotides not matched to a gene: 0. In germline, CDR1 is LNHDA, CDR2 SQIVND (reference sequence). The CDR3 sequence is 13 residues long. CDR3 sequence: CASSMTGGGELFF. For the CDR3, the DNA is TGTGCCAGTAGTATGACAGGGGGCGGGGAGCTGTTTTTT.

This clonotype was picked up many times. J is TRBJ1-2 and V is TRBV10-3, with a weak D call TRBD1 (5 bases). CDR1 ENHRY and CDR2 SYGVKD come from the germline V gene. V was clipped by 3 bases and J by 8 bases, with 13 bases between them. The CDR3 runs 13 residues. CDR3 loop: CAISEDLRDGYTF. The CDR3, as DNA: TGTGCCATCAGTGAAGACCTCAGGGACGGCTACACCTTC.

The table lists this clonotype with many counts. This sequence joins TRBV7-2 and TRBJ1-5; possible D gene TRBD1, 5 bases. The V end was cut by 2 bases, the J end by 4 bases, with 6 bases between. In germline, CDR1 is SGHTA, CDR2 FQGNSA. The CDR3 covers 13 residues. The CDR3: CASSLQGNQPQHF. In DNA form, the CDR3 reads TGTGCCAGCAGCTTACAGGGAAATCAGCCCCAGCATTTT.

This clonotype has at least ten counts. The chain employs TRBV20-1 and TRBJ1-2, with D tentatively TRBD1 (5 bases). Germline V lookup: CDR1 DFQATT, CDR2 SNEGSKA (reference sequence). With 4 bases removed from V and 5 bases from J, the gap between germline ends came to 14 bases. This CDR3 spans 13 amino acids. CDR3 protein: CSAKGHTLYGYTF. The CDR3 DNA is TGCAGTGCTAAAGGACACACTCTATATGGCTACACCTTC.

There are many counts of this clonotype. The V call is TRBV19, the J call TRBJ1-6; a weak D match, TRBD1 (5 bases). Germline V gene sequence: CDR1 LNHDA, CDR2 SQIVND (reference sequence). Deletions cut 5 bases from V and 8 bases from J, with 10 bases between. The CDR3 is 13 amino acids. CDR3: CASSGQSYSPLHF. CDR3 nucleotides: TGTGCCAGTAGTGGACAATCTTATTCACCCCTCCACTTT. The complete variable domain, with remaining parts taken from reference TRBV19 and TRBJ1-6, reads DGGITQSPKYLFRKEGQNVTLSCEQNLNHDAMYWYRQDPGQGLRLIYYSQIVNDFQKGDIAEGYSVSREKKESFPLTVTSAQKNPTAFYLCASSGQSYSPLHFGNGTRLTVT.

This clonotype was counted between two and nine times. The chain joins TRBV5-6 to TRBJ2-3, with D perhaps being TRBD1 or TRBD2 (5 bases each). The V end lost 3 bases, the J end lost 2 bases, and 13 bases lay between the germline ends. CDR1 SGHDT and CDR2 YYEEEE come from the germline V gene. This CDR3 comprises 15 residues. The DNA for the CDR3 is TGTGCCAGCAGCTGGCCATGGGGGAACACAGATACGCAGTATTTT. Translated: CASSWPWGNTDTQYF.

This clonotype showed up many times. This sequence joins TRBV27 and TRBJ2-3; D gene uncertain. The CDR3 is 13 amino acids. CDR1 is MNHEY and CDR2 is SMNVEV in the germline V gene (reference sequence). The germline V and J ends were trimmed by 2 bases and 1 base, with 4 bases remaining between them. The CDR3 spells CASSLPGTDTQYF. The CDR3, as DNA: TGTGCCAGCAGTTTACCGGGCACAGATACGCAGTATTTT.

This clonotype was seen only a few times. CDR3 bases: TGCAGTGCTAGAGACAGCTCTGGGGCCAACGTCCTGACTTTC. This translates into CSARDSSGANVLTF. The chain is built from TRBV20-1 and TRBJ2-6; the D is unclear. V lost 0 bases to trimming and J lost 0 bases, with 3 bases between them. This CDR3 spans 14 amino acids. The germline CDR1 and CDR2 sequences are DFQATT and SNEGSKA (reference sequence).

This clonotype was picked up many times. This rearrangement joins TRBV6-4 to TRBJ2-3, with TRBD2 identical over 8 bases. CDR1 is MRHNA and CDR2 is SNTAGT in the germline V gene. The CDR3 spans 15 residues. Losses at the gene ends were 6 bases for V and 2 bases for J; bases not matched to a gene: 7. For the CDR3, the DNA is TGTGCCAGCAGCTACGGGGGGGCAGTCACAGATACGCAGTATTTT. Amino acid sequence: CASSYGGAVTDTQYF.

This clonotype was seen many times. The rearrangement joins TRBV18 to TRBJ2-7, with TRBD2 matching 8 bases. J was trimmed by 6 bases and V by 6 bases; bases with no gene match: 13. The germline gives CDR1 KGHSH, CDR2 LQKENI. The CDR3 extends over 15 amino acids. CDR3 in DNA: TGTGCCAGCTCCTCGACCGGGGGGGAAGGAGGCGAGCAGTACTTC. This encodes CASSSTGGEGGEQYF.

This clonotype was counted ten times or more. This rearrangement joins TRBV11-2 to TRBJ1-6; no clear D gene. This CDR3 has 13 residues. The V end was cut by 5 bases, the J end by 9 bases, with 11 bases between. CDR1 is SGHAT, CDR2 FQNNGV, per germline. Here the CDR3 reads CASSEADFSPLHF. CDR3 nucleotides: TGTGCCAGCAGCGAGGCGGATTTTTCACCCCTCCACTTT.

This clonotype was recorded at least ten times. The CDR3 is CASSSPGQKGYEQYF. Here the CDR3 DNA reads TGTGCCAGCTCAAGTCCGGGACAGAAGGGGTACGAGCAGTACTTC. The chain has TRBV18 and TRBJ2-7; 7 bases match TRBD1. The V segment lost 5 bases and the J segment 4 bases; nucleotides outside the gene matches: 11. Germline V gives CDR1 KGHSH, CDR2 LQKENI. This CDR3 is built from 15 residues. Using reference TRBV18 and TRBJ2-7 for the parts outside the CDR3, the full variable domain is NAGVMQNPRHLVRRRGQEARLRCSPMKGHSHVYWYRQLPEEGLKFMVYLQKENIIDESGMPKERFSAEFPKEGPSILRIQQVVRGDSAAYFCASSSPGQKGYEQYFGPGTRLTVT.

This clonotype was observed a handful of times. The genes are TRBV6-5 and TRBJ1-6; maybe TRBD1 (6 bases). CDR1 is MNHEY, CDR2 SVGAGI, per germline. V was shortened by 1 base and J by 5 bases, with 9 bases between the two germline ends. The length of the CDR3 is 15 residues. This CDR3 is CASSYWQGHNSPLHF. The CDR3 coding sequence is TGTGCCAGCAGTTACTGGCAGGGGCATAATTCACCCCTCCACTTT.

V is TRBV9 and J is TRBJ2-5, with TRBD1 identical over 9 bases. The CDR3 consists of 16 residues. From germline, CDR1 is SGDLS and CDR2 YYNGEE. V was clipped by 3 bases and J by 5 bases; unmatched bases: 11. The CDR3 sequence: CASSARQGGLGETQYF. For the CDR3, the DNA is TGTGCCAGCAGCGCCCGACAGGGGGGGCTAGGGGAGACCCAGTACTTC.